This T cell receptor beta chain was identified in a study of vaccination effects on CD4 cells after COVID-19 (dated by TCRdb to the early 2020s). General notes on the study: Each participant got two doses of an mRNA SARS-CoV-2 vaccine, either BNT162b2 or mRNA-1273. Pre-vaccine samples were collected from a couple of convalescent patients 16 days and one week before the first dose, corresponding to 142 and 148 days after COVID-19 diagnosis. SARS-CoV-2 spike-specific CD4+ TCR repertoires from before and after mRNA vaccination were compared in COVID-19 convalescent patients and in infection-naive vaccine recipients. Altogether, roughly 10 COVID-19 convalescent patients and a handful of SARS-CoV-2-naive healthy vaccine recipients made up the full study. Cultures from other donors in the study were sequenced using the Oncomine TCR Beta short-read assay on an Illumina iSeq 100. General findings and caveats noted by the study authors: The study was limited by a small number of convalescent patients, and early post-infection timepoints were lacking. Clones induced by infection and clones induced by vaccination both contracted markedly at late timepoints after vaccination, which fits with T cell responses waning over time. Among convalescent patients, the spike-reactive repertoire after vaccination was made up mainly of new vaccine-induced clones that were largely distinct from the clones induced by infection.

The protocol used for the library was the immunoSEQ multiplex PCR assay. DNA from the cultured and isolated CD4+ T cells underwent TCR beta CDR3 sequencing. The authors' pipeline ran thus. Non-productive TCR sequences were removed, reads were trimmed to the CDR3 region, and CDR3s of at least 7 amino acids were retained. Antigen-specific clonotypes were identified with the MANAFEST web app by comparing expansion in peptide wells against reference cultures. For clones to be considered positive, expansion at FDR<0.05 versus reference and all other wells, an odds ratio above 5, and a frequency above 0.1% in two replicate wells were required. A clonotype was defined as cross-reactive if the clonotype was significantly expanded both in SARS-CoV-2 spike wells and in at least one common cold coronavirus spike condition. Levenshtein distance calculated with the stringdist R package was used to assess CDR3 similarity, and unrooted trees were constructed with ape in R 3.6.1. The source is immuneACCESS, and TCRdb retained only in-frame sequences with V and J called. Part of the clones is not carried over; for the studies checked, unresolved V genes explain less than half of this, and the remainder is unexplained. That table is the source of V, J and clone size, and D and trimming were worked out from the DNA. The sample table contains about 34,000 clones; only one count was recorded for just under 75% of them. Jointly, the top ten make up less than 40% of the sample.

To identify antigen-specific CD4+ T cell clonotypes by their expansion, the ViraFEST assay first stimulated PBMC with viral peptide pools and then applied TCR sequencing. After approximately 11 days of culture, CD4+ T cells were isolated with the EasySep CD4+ T cell isolation kit. PCR-confirmed SARS-CoV-2 infection had occurred in convalescent patients between March and December 2020, before the Alpha, Beta and Delta variants emerged in the United States. Each well held two million PBMC cultured in IMDM containing approximately 5.3% human AB serum, around 10 IU/ml IL-2 and gentamicin, along with around 11 ug/ml peptides. On days 3 and 7, half of the culture medium was replaced with fresh IL-2-containing medium. Unless noted otherwise, every peptide stimulation condition was grown in triplicate wells. PBMC were separated from whole blood using Ficoll-Paque Plus gradient centrifugation and were then either cryopreserved at -140C or used fresh. The QIAamp micro DNA kit was used to extract genomic DNA from the cultured CD4+ T cells.

Worth noting for this clone: Which antigen it targets is not known. The sample holds no much larger clone one base away, and base qualities are not on file.

The input for sequencing was CD4+ T cells from PBMCs cultured with a peptide pool, taken before COVID-19 vaccination. The TCR sequence derives from a human donor who had a prior SARS-CoV-2 infection.

The CDR3 protein is CASSLGLLSLNEQFF. The DNA is as follows: TGTGCCAGCAGCTTAGGGCTCTTAAGTCTCAATGAGCAGTTCTTC. The sequence joins TRBV7-2 to TRBJ2-1; there is no confident call for the D gene. There are 15 amino acids in the CDR3, from cysteine to phenylalanine inclusive. Of all the DNA, just the CDR3 is kept, 45 bases in frame from base 1. The germline V gene gives CDR1 as SGHTA and CDR2 as FQGNSA. Trimming costs V 1 base and J 6 bases, and their ends lie 13 bases apart.